These 16 T cell receptor beta chains originate from one sample sequenced in a study of T-cell memory formation after mild COVID-19. TCRdb passed the 5' RACE reads through MiXCR, listing each CDR3 protein once. This sample has about 440,000 distinct CDR3 sequences; 20% occur once, and the top ten carry 7.5% to 9.5%. Sequencing was done on a sample of PBMCs or a T cell subset sorted from them (not recorded which). The receptors were gathered from an adult woman who had mild COVID-19 (a few samples of this study predate the infection). Cell type and time point are not known.

V is TRBV7-2 and J is TRBJ2-1, with 12 bases matching TRBD1. The CDR3 length is 20 residues. Looked up from germline, CDR1 is SGHTA and CDR2 is FQGNSA. The ends lost 4 bases at V and 2 bases at J; junction bases unmatched: 15. The DNA of the CDR3 is TGTGCCAGCAGCTCTAGGGGGGGACAGGGGGCGAGGCTGACCTACAATGAGCAGTTCTTC. As protein: CASSSRGGQGARLTYNEQFF.

This clonotype was observed at least ten times. The chain recombines TRBV5-1 with TRBJ1-5; D is undetermined. The CDR3 length is 15 residues. Germline loops: CDR1 SGHRS, CDR2 YFSETQ. V was shortened by 4 bases and J by 0 bases, with 11 bases between the two germline ends. CDR3 coding DNA: TGCGCCAGCAGCCCCCGCGGTGATAGCAATCAGCCCCAGCATTTT. Its protein product is CASSPRGDSNQPQHF.

The rearrangement uses TRBV18 and TRBJ2-1; D is ambiguous. Trimming removed 3 bases at V and 4 bases at J, with 13 bases between. Germline lookup yields CDR1 KGHSH and CDR2 LQKENI. This CDR3 region has 15 residues. The CDR3, as DNA: TGTGCCAGCTCACCCATCTCCTCCCAATACAATGAGCAGTTCTTC. Translating it yields CASSPISSQYNEQFF.

This clonotype was observed a few times. The chain joins TRBV7-9 to TRBJ1-3; the D is unclear. Trimming stripped 8 bases from V and 2 bases from J, with 10 bases between. Germline V lookup: CDR1 SEHNR, CDR2 FQNEAQ (reference sequence). The CDR3 contains 13 residues. CDR3 nucleotide sequence: TGTGCCAGCTTGGGTCCTGCTGGAAACACCATATATTTT. Translated: CASLGPAGNTIYF.

This chain connects TRBV4-3 to TRBJ2-1; 8 nucleotides line up with TRBD1. The germline CDR1 and CDR2 sequences are LGHNA and YSLEER. The CDR3 consists of 14 residues. J was trimmed by 8 bases and V by 0 bases; bases with no gene match: 3. The CDR3 sequence is CASSQDNRGDEQFF. Written as DNA, the CDR3 is TGCGCCAGCAGCCAAGATAACAGGGGGGATGAGCAGTTCTTC.

This chain uses TRBV7-2 with TRBJ2-3; no reliable D call. The germline V and J ends were trimmed by 5 bases and 6 bases, with 12 bases remaining between them. Germline V gene data show CDR1 as SGHTA and CDR2 as FQGNSA. This CDR3 comprises 13 residues. CDR3 in DNA: TGTGCCAGCAGCCCCGACTCCCTTGATACGCAGTATTTT. The encoded protein is CASSPDSLDTQYF.

There are a few counts of this clonotype. CDR3 bases: TGTGCCAGTAGTATCCGGACAGCCTATGGCTACACCTTC. Encoded protein: CASSIRTAYGYTF. This rearrangement joins TRBV19 to TRBJ1-2; D is perhaps TRBD1 (6 bases). The CDR3 sequence is 13 residues long. The germline V and J ends were trimmed by 3 bases and 4 bases, with 9 bases remaining between them. Per the germline V gene, CDR1 is LNHDA and CDR2 is SQIVND (reference sequence).

This clonotype was observed a handful of times. V usage is TRBV5-1 and J usage is TRBJ1-4, with TRBD1 matching over 7 bases. The CDR3 spans 12 residues. CDR1 is SGHRS and CDR2 is YFSETQ in the germline V gene. V was pared by 4 bases and J by 12 bases, with 6 bases of the junction left unmatched. CDR3 nucleotide sequence: TGCGCCAGCAGCCCTCGACAGGGCGAACTGTTTTTT. Its translation: CASSPRQGELFF.

This clonotype was seen a few times. The rearrangement joins TRBV11-2 to TRBJ2-2; 10 nucleotides agree with TRBD2. The V gene's germline CDR1 is SGHAT and CDR2 FQNNGV. The CDR3 extends over 20 amino acids. V lost 2 bases and J lost 1; bases outside the gene matches: 13. The CDR3: CASSLFRLAGAPGNTGELFF. In nucleotides, the CDR3 is TGTGCCAGCAGCTTATTTCGGCTAGCGGGGGCTCCGGGGAACACCGGGGAGCTGTTTTTT.

This clonotype has only a few counts. CDR3 residues: CASSQTGRRLYNEQFF. The CDR3 DNA reads TGTGCCAGCAGTCAGACAGGGCGGAGGCTCTACAATGAGCAGTTCTTC. The chain carries TRBV6-2 or TRBV6-3 and TRBJ2-1; 7 nucleotides line up with TRBD1. The germline V gene has CDR1 MNHEY and CDR2 SVGEGT. CDR3 length: 16 amino acids. With V trimmed by 5 bases and J by 3 bases, 10 bases remained unmatched.

This clonotype was counted only a few times. The genes are TRBV7-8 and TRBJ1-1; D perhaps matches TRBD1 (5 bases). CDR3 length: 13 amino acids. Between the trimmed V and J ends, which lost 5 bases and 10 bases, there was a span of 17 bases. CDR1 and CDR2 from the germline V gene are SGHVS and FQNEAQ. CDR3 DNA: TGTGCCAGCAGCCAAAACAGTGGGGGGTCAGCTTTCTTT. Translating it yields CASSQNSGGSAFF.

This clonotype turned up a few times. This rearrangement joins TRBV18 to TRBJ1-4; unclear D gene. V lost 4 bases and J lost 7, with 19 bases in between. Germline assignment: CDR1 KGHSH and CDR2 LQKENI. The CDR3 has 16 residues. The CDR3 nucleotides are TGTGCCAGCTCACGGGGTGTTTTCGATTCCTCTGAAAAACTGTTTTTT. This codes for CASSRGVFDSSEKLFF.

This clonotype was recorded a few times. In nucleotides, the CDR3 is TGTGCCACCAGTGATGGCGGGGACATTCAGTACTTC. Translation: CATSDGGDIQYF. This chain joins TRBV24-1 and TRBJ2-4, with D perhaps matching TRBD2 (6 bases). CDR1 and CDR2 (germline): KGHDR, SFDVKD. The CDR3 is made up of 12 amino acids. V was pared by 3 bases and J by 8 bases, with 7 bases between.

Only a few counts were recorded for this clonotype. The J gene is TRBJ2-1, the V gene TRBV6-7; D not resolved. TRBV6-7 falls under the ORF class, with uncertain function. The CDR3 extends over 11 amino acids. Trimming cost V 5 bases and J 10 bases, with 9 bases left between them. As DNA, the CDR3 is TGTGCCAGCAGTCGCCTAGGAGAGCAGTTCTTC. Its translation: CASSRLGEQFF.

The sample holds a few counts of this clonotype. The rearrangement uses TRBV20-1 and TRBJ2-1, with 9 bases identical to TRBD2. Trimming at V came to 0 bases and at J to 8 bases, leaving 8 bases not matched to a gene. The germline CDR1 and CDR2 sequences are DFQATT and SNEGSKA (reference sequence). CDR3 length equals 15 residues. In DNA form, the CDR3 reads TGCAGTGCTAGAGAGGGTAGCGGGAGTTCCGATGAGCAGTTCTTC. Its translation is CSAREGSGSSDEQFF.

This clonotype has at least ten counts. The chain employs TRBV15 and TRBJ2-7, with a weak D call TRBD1 (5 bases). There are 16 residues in the CDR3. Germline V gives CDR1 LNHNV, CDR2 YYDKDF (reference sequence). The V and J ends lost 1 base and 3 bases respectively, with 16 bases between them. The chain's CDR3 is CATSRVHTLGVYEQYF. CDR3 in DNA: TGTGCCACCAGCAGAGTCCACACCCTAGGGGTCTACGAGCAGTACTTC.